A selection of T cell receptor beta chains follows, all from one sample in a study of cytomegalovirus exposure and HLA in healthy donors. Only in-frame clones appear in the TCRdb table, and some are missing; sequencing was by immunoSEQ multiplex PCR. The sample lists 150,000 to 200,000 clones, about 82% seen once, with about 1.6% in the top ten. The sample comprised PBMCs. These receptors came from a young woman in good health and CMV-seronegative. Both conserved end residues are trimmed from each CDR3.

v_call,j_call,cdr3_length,cdr3_aa
TRBV11-2,TRBJ2-3,10,ASSLERNTQY
TRBV7-2,TRBJ1-2,14,ASSLGLGQDSYGYT
TRBV5-1,TRBJ2-7,13,ASQGPGTGDSEQY
TRBV6-1,TRBJ1-2,13,ASSEGGRERDGYT
TRBV7-2,TRBJ2-2,13,ASSLAHLSTGELF
TRBV30,TRBJ1-1,14,AWSLRGIGVNTEAF
TRBV25-1,TRBJ2-2,10,ASSESPGELF
TRBV5-1,TRBJ2-2,13,ASSFGDRDTGELF
TRBV6-4,TRBJ2-3,12,ASSVEPSTDTQY
TRBV4-1,TRBJ1-2,14,ASSQDHTGTYYGYT
TRBV5-1,TRBJ2-7,14,ASSLEAGLSSYEQY
TRBV2,TRBJ2-1,8,ASRQGEQF
TRBV9,TRBJ1-2,11,ASSLRGGYGYT
TRBV7-2,TRBJ2-1,10,ASSSKSGEQF
TRBV5-5,TRBJ2-2,13,ASSRNGQGAGELF
TRBV5-1,TRBJ2-2,16,ASSKDFGLKMNTGELF
TRBV9,TRBJ2-7,13,ASSSTGTGADEQY
TRBV6-5,TRBJ2-7,13,ASSYSDRVRGEQY